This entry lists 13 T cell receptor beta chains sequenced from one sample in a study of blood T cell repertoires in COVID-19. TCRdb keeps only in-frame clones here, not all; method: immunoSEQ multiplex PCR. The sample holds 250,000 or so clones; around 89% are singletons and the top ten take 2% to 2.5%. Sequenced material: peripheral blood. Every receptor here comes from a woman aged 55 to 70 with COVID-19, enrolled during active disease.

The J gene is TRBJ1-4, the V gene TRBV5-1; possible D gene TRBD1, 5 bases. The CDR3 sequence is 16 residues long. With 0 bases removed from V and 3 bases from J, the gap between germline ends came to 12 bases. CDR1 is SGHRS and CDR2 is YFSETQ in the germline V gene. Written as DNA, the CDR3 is TGCGCCAGCAGCTTGGCGTCGGGGGTCTCTAATGAAAAACTGTTTTTT. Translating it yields CASSLASGVSNEKLFF.

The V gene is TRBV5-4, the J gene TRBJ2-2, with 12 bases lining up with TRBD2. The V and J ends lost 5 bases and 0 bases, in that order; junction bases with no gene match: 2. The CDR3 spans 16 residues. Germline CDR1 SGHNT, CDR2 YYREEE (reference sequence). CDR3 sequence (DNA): TGTGCCAGCAGTAGACTAGCGGGGGCGAACACCGGGGAGCTGTTTTTT. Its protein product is CASSRLAGANTGELFF.

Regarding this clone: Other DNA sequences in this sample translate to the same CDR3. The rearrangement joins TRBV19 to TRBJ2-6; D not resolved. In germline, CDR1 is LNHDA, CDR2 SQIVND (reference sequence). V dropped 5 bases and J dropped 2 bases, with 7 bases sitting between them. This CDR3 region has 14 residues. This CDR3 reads CASSPQAGANVLTF. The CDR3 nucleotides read TGTGCCAGTAGTCCCCAGGCTGGGGCCAACGTCCTGACTTTC.

The CDR3 protein is CASSVGAGWETQYF. Here the CDR3 DNA reads TGTGCCAGCAGCGTAGGCGCGGGGTGGGAGACCCAGTACTTC. The V gene is TRBV9, the J gene TRBJ2-5; TRBD2 might be the D (6 bases). The V and J ends lost 0 bases and 5 bases respectively, with 11 bases between them. The germline CDR1 and CDR2 sequences are SGDLS and YYNGEE. There are 14 residues in the CDR3.

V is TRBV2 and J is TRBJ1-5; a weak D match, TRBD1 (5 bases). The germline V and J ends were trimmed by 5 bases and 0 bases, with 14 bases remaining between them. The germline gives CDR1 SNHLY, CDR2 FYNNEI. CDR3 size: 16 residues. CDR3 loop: CASSRRGPYSNQPQHF. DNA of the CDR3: TGTGCCAGCAGTCGGAGGGGTCCTTATAGCAATCAGCCCCAGCATTTT.

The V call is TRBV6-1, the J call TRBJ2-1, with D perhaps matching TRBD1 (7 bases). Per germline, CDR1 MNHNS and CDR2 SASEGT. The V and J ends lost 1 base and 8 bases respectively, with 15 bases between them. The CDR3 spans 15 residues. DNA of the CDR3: TGTGCCAGCAGTGAAGAGGGCAGGGGGGTAGATGAGCAGTTCTTC. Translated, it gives CASSEEGRGVDEQFF.

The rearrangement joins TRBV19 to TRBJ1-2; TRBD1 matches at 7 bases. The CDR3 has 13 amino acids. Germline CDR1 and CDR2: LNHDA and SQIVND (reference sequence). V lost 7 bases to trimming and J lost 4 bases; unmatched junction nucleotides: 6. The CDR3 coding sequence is TGTGCCAGTACCTTACAGGGGACCTATGGCTACACCTTC. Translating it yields CASTLQGTYGYTF.

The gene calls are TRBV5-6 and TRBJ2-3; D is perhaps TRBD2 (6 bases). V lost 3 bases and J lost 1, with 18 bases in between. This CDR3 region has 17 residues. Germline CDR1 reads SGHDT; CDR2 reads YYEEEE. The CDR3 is CASSSPKLGGGTDTQYF. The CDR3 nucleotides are TGTGCCAGCAGCTCTCCAAAACTGGGAGGCGGCACAGATACGCAGTATTTT.

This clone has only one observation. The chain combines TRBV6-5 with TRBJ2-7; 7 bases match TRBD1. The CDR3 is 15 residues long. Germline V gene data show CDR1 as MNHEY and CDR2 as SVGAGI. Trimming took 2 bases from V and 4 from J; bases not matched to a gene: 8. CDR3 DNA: TGTGCCAGCAGTTACGACAGGGCCACCATGTACGAGCAGTACTTC. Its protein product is CASSYDRATMYEQYF.

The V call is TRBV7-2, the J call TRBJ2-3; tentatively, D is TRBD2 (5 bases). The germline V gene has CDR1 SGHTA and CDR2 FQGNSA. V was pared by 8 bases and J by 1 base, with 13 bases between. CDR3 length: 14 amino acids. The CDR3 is CASGLGLGTDTQYF. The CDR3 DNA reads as TGTGCCAGCGGACTCGGGTTGGGCACAGATACGCAGTATTTT.

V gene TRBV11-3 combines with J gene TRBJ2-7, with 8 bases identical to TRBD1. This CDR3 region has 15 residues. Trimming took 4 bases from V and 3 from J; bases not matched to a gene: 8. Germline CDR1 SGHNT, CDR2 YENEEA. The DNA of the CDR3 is TGTGCCAGCAGCTCACCCCCCGGACAGGGCTACGAGCAGTACTTC. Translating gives CASSSPPGQGYEQYF.

In nucleotides, the CDR3 is TGTGCCAGCAAAACAGGGGGATCTAACTACGAGCAGTACTTC. This codes for CASKTGGSNYEQYF. The V gene is TRBV2, the J gene TRBJ2-7; 8 bases match TRBD1. The CDR3 covers 14 residues. V was pared by 7 bases and J by 3 bases, with 8 bases of the junction left unmatched. Per the germline V gene, CDR1 is SNHLY and CDR2 is FYNNEI.

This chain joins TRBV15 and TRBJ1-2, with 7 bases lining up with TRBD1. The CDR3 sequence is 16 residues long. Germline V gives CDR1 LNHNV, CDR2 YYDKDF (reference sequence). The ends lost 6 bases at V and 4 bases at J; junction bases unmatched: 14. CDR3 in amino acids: CATRSDGQGVTYGYTF. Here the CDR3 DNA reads TGTGCCACCAGATCGGACGGTCAGGGGGTAACCTATGGCTACACCTTC.